This is a list of T cell receptor beta chains from one sample in a study of cytomegalovirus exposure and HLA in healthy donors. Assay used: immunoSEQ multiplex PCR; TCRdb lists only in-frame clones, some missing. The sample holds 100,000 to 150,000 clones; about 15% are singletons and the top ten take 2.9%. The sequencing sample was made of PBMCs. The receptors shown here come from a female donor in good health and CMV-seropositive. The CDR3 runs from the conserved cysteine through the conserved F or W. The D gene is left open where the match is weak. For some rows the clone size is stated as once, few or many, or as a class when expanded; others skip it.

V gene: TRBV6-5; D gene: NA; J gene: TRBJ1-5; clone size: few; CDR3 protein: CASSYDSNQPQHF; CDR3 DNA: TGTGCCAGCAGTTACGACTCAAATCAGCCCCAGCATTTT
V gene: TRBV11-2; D gene: TRBD1; J gene: TRBJ2-6; clone size: NA; CDR3 protein: CASRQGFSGANVLTF; CDR3 DNA: TGTGCCAGCAGACAGGGGTTCTCTGGGGCCAACGTCCTGACTTTC
V gene: TRBV7-2; D gene: NA; J gene: TRBJ2-5; clone size: few; CDR3 protein: CASRTGETQYF; CDR3 DNA: TGTGCCAGCAGAACGGGGGAGACCCAGTACTTC
V gene: TRBV28; D gene: TRBD1; J gene: TRBJ2-5; clone size: few; CDR3 protein: CASSFSLQTGGETQYF; CDR3 DNA: TGTGCCAGCAGTTTTTCCCTTCAGACAGGGGGCGAGACCCAGTACTTC
V gene: TRBV28; D gene: NA; J gene: TRBJ2-3; clone size: NA; CDR3 protein: CAARGPGLNTDTQYF; CDR3 DNA: TGTGCCGCGAGAGGCCCCGGACTTAACACAGATACGCAGTATTTT
V gene: TRBV13; D gene: TRBD2; J gene: TRBJ2-5; clone size: NA; CDR3 protein: CASSAWLSGGETQYF; CDR3 DNA: TGTGCCAGCAGCGCGTGGTTATCGGGGGGGGAGACCCAGTACTTC
V gene: TRBV4-2; D gene: TRBD1; J gene: TRBJ1-6; clone size: few; CDR3 protein: CASSQEKGAGYSPLHF; CDR3 DNA: TGTGCCAGCAGCCAAGAGAAGGGGGCTGGTTATTCACCCCTCCACTTT
V gene: TRBV15; D gene: NA; J gene: TRBJ1-3; clone size: NA; CDR3 protein: CATSRDPGSGNTIYF; CDR3 DNA: TGTGCCACCAGCAGAGATCCGGGCTCTGGAAACACCATATATTTT
V gene: TRBV5-4; D gene: TRBD2; J gene: TRBJ2-7; clone size: few; CDR3 protein: CASSSSGGSYEQYF; CDR3 DNA: TGTGCCAGCAGCTCCAGCGGGGGGTCCTACGAGCAGTACTTC
V gene: TRBV18; D gene: TRBD2; J gene: TRBJ2-7; clone size: NA; CDR3 protein: CASSPNSGRAPYEQYF; CDR3 DNA: TGTGCCAGCTCACCTAATAGCGGGAGGGCCCCATACGAGCAGTACTTC
V gene: TRBV2; D gene: NA; J gene: TRBJ2-6; clone size: NA; CDR3 protein: CASSAEGAGANVLTF; CDR3 DNA: TGTGCCAGCAGTGCGGAGGGCGCTGGGGCCAACGTCCTGACTTTC
V gene: TRBV2; D gene: NA; J gene: TRBJ1-5; clone size: NA; CDR3 protein: CASSEPAGGGQPQHF; CDR3 DNA: TGTGCCAGCAGCGAACCCGCGGGGGGGGGTCAGCCCCAGCATTTT
V gene: TRBV7-9; D gene: TRBD1; J gene: TRBJ1-4; clone size: NA; CDR3 protein: CAGSPREPGTVEKLFF; CDR3 DNA: TGTGCCGGCAGCCCGAGGGAACCCGGGACAGTTGAAAAACTGTTTTTT
V gene: TRBV5-1; D gene: TRBD1; J gene: TRBJ2-5; clone size: few; CDR3 protein: CASSLGIRQGYQETQYF; CDR3 DNA: TGCGCCAGCAGCCTCGGAATACGACAGGGGTATCAAGAGACCCAGTACTTC
V gene: TRBV30; D gene: TRBD2; J gene: TRBJ2-1; clone size: few; CDR3 protein: CAWSMGGRHNEQFF; CDR3 DNA: TGTGCCTGGAGTATGGGCGGGAGGCACAATGAGCAGTTCTTC
V gene: TRBV7-8; D gene: NA; J gene: TRBJ2-1; clone size: NA; CDR3 protein: CASSPARRLGPYNEQFF; CDR3 DNA: TGTGCCAGCAGCCCAGCCCGCCGCCTGGGCCCCTACAATGAGCAGTTCTTC
V gene: TRBV4-2; D gene: NA; J gene: TRBJ1-2; clone size: NA; CDR3 protein: CASSQDRGGAHFNYGYTF; CDR3 DNA: TGTGCCAGCAGCCAAGATCGTGGGGGGGCCCATTTTAACTATGGCTACACCTTC
V gene: TRBV4-1; D gene: TRBD2; J gene: TRBJ2-7; clone size: NA; CDR3 protein: CASSLAGGQIYEQYF; CDR3 DNA: TGCGCCAGCAGCCTAGCGGGAGGGCAGATCTACGAGCAGTACTTC
V gene: TRBV28; D gene: TRBD1; J gene: TRBJ2-7; clone size: few; CDR3 protein: CASSLWFQGVYEQYF; CDR3 DNA: TGTGCCAGCAGTTTATGGTTCCAGGGGGTCTACGAGCAGTACTTC
V gene: TRBV9; D gene: TRBD2; J gene: TRBJ2-3; clone size: NA; CDR3 protein: CASSASGTPYGDQYF; CDR3 DNA: TGTGCCAGCAGCGCTAGCGGAACGCCGTACGGGGACCAGTATTTT
V gene: TRBV11-3; D gene: TRBD1; J gene: TRBJ2-7; clone size: few; CDR3 protein: CASSFRTGGPYEQYF; CDR3 DNA: TGTGCCAGCAGCTTCCGGACAGGGGGCCCCTACGAGCAGTACTTC
V gene: TRBV6-1; D gene: NA; J gene: TRBJ1-2; clone size: NA; CDR3 protein: CASSEAGGPRSYGYTF; CDR3 DNA: TGTGCCAGCAGTGAAGCGGGGGGGCCGCGCTCCTATGGCTACACCTTC
V gene: TRBV19; D gene: TRBD2; J gene: TRBJ2-1; clone size: NA; CDR3 protein: CASTFSASGGSNEQFF; CDR3 DNA: TGTGCCAGTACCTTCTCCGCTAGCGGGGGTTCGAATGAGCAGTTCTTC
V gene: TRBV29-1; D gene: NA; J gene: TRBJ2-1; clone size: few; CDR3 protein: CSVEYFGSSYNEQFF; CDR3 DNA: TGCAGCGTTGAATATTTCGGGAGCTCCTACAATGAGCAGTTCTTC
V gene: TRBV29-1; D gene: NA; J gene: TRBJ2-1; clone size: NA; CDR3 protein: CSVDLVSSYNEQFF; CDR3 DNA: TGCAGCGTTGATTTAGTGAGCTCCTACAATGAGCAGTTCTTC
V gene: TRBV7-9; D gene: NA; J gene: TRBJ2-5; clone size: NA; CDR3 protein: CASSPRGVGTQYF; CDR3 DNA: TGTGCCAGCAGCCCGCGGGGAGTGGGTACCCAGTACTTC
V gene: TRBV7-9; D gene: TRBD1; J gene: TRBJ1-5; clone size: few; CDR3 protein: CASSSGQGSVGGNQPQHF; CDR3 DNA: TGTGCCAGCAGCTCGGGACAGGGTTCTGTGGGAGGCAATCAGCCCCAGCATTTT
V gene: TRBV4-3; D gene: TRBD2; J gene: TRBJ2-7; clone size: NA; CDR3 protein: CASSQLAASSYEQYF; CDR3 DNA: TGCGCCAGCAGCCAACTAGCGGCCAGCTCCTACGAGCAGTACTTC
V gene: TRBV6-5; D gene: TRBD1; J gene: TRBJ1-2; clone size: few; CDR3 protein: CASSYSMVWDRGYTF; CDR3 DNA: TGTGCCAGCAGTTACTCGATGGTTTGGGACAGGGGCTACACCTTC
V gene: TRBV27; D gene: TRBD2; J gene: TRBJ2-2; clone size: NA; CDR3 protein: CASSSRGANTGELFF; CDR3 DNA: TGTGCCAGCAGTTCCCGGGGGGCGAACACCGGGGAGCTGTTTTTT
V gene: TRBV7-2; D gene: NA; J gene: TRBJ1-2; clone size: once; CDR3 protein: CASSPRMEDYGYTF; CDR3 DNA: TGTGCCAGCAGCCCAAGAATGGAGGACTATGGCTACACCTTC
V gene: TRBV27; D gene: NA; J gene: TRBJ1-1; clone size: few; CDR3 protein: CASSFGTGITEAFF; CDR3 DNA: TGTGCCAGCAGTTTTGGAACAGGGATCACTGAAGCTTTCTTT
V gene: TRBV6-5; D gene: TRBD1; J gene: TRBJ2-7; clone size: few; CDR3 protein: CASKRQGAYEQYF; CDR3 DNA: TGTGCCAGCAAAAGACAGGGGGCTTACGAGCAGTACTTC
V gene: TRBV4-3; D gene: TRBD2; J gene: TRBJ2-3; clone size: NA; CDR3 protein: CASSQQGGVIADTQYF; CDR3 DNA: TGCGCCAGCAGCCAACAGGGAGGGGTAATCGCAGATACGCAGTATTTT
V gene: TRBV5-6; D gene: NA; J gene: TRBJ2-7; clone size: NA; CDR3 protein: CASSLDTGTYEQYF; CDR3 DNA: TGTGCCAGCAGCTTGGACACAGGGACCTACGAGCAGTACTTC
V gene: TRBV5-1; D gene: NA; J gene: TRBJ2-3; clone size: NA; CDR3 protein: CASSLTLAGVDTQYF; CDR3 DNA: TGCGCCAGCAGCTTGACGCTCGCGGGTGTGGATACGCAGTATTTT
V gene: TRBV29-1; D gene: NA; J gene: TRBJ2-5; clone size: NA; CDR3 protein: CSVVTGLGETQYF; CDR3 DNA: TGCAGCGTTGTTACAGGGCTAGGAGAGACCCAGTACTTC
V gene: TRBV4-2; D gene: TRBD2; J gene: TRBJ2-1; clone size: NA; CDR3 protein: CASSEASGGYNEQFF; CDR3 DNA: TGTGCCAGCAGCGAAGCCAGCGGGGGATACAATGAGCAGTTCTTC
V gene: TRBV21-1; D gene: NA; J gene: TRBJ2-7; clone size: NA; CDR3 protein: CASSNFAAQYF; CDR3 DNA: TGTGCCAGCAGCAACTTTGCGGCGCAGTACTTC
V gene: TRBV27; D gene: TRBD2; J gene: TRBJ2-3; clone size: few; CDR3 protein: CASSFDPSGRGPDTQYF; CDR3 DNA: TGTGCCAGCAGTTTCGATCCTAGCGGGAGAGGCCCAGATACGCAGTATTTT
V gene: TRBV9; D gene: TRBD1; J gene: TRBJ1-5; clone size: few; CDR3 protein: CASSRGTGGNQPQHF; CDR3 DNA: TGTGCCAGCAGCCGAGGGACAGGGGGCAATCAGCCCCAGCATTTT
V gene: TRBV6-6; D gene: TRBD2; J gene: TRBJ2-7; clone size: few; CDR3 protein: CASSMGLAGYEQYF; CDR3 DNA: TGTGCCAGCAGTATGGGACTAGCGGGCTACGAGCAGTACTTC
V gene: TRBV5-1; D gene: TRBD2; J gene: TRBJ2-7; clone size: few; CDR3 protein: CASSLGSSGRGLYEQYF; CDR3 DNA: TGCGCCAGCAGCTTGGGGTCTAGCGGGAGGGGACTCTACGAGCAGTACTTC
V gene: TRBV29-1; D gene: TRBD1; J gene: TRBJ1-4; clone size: NA; CDR3 protein: CSGGQVNEKLFF; CDR3 DNA: TGCAGCGGGGGACAGGTGAATGAAAAACTGTTTTTT
V gene: TRBV6-1; D gene: TRBD1; J gene: TRBJ1-2; clone size: few; CDR3 protein: CASSRGQAWRYGYTF; CDR3 DNA: TGTGCCAGCAGTCGAGGACAGGCCTGGCGCTATGGCTACACCTTC
V gene: TRBV4-1; D gene: TRBD1; J gene: TRBJ1-2; clone size: NA; CDR3 protein: CASSHRTGLNYGYTF; CDR3 DNA: TGCGCCAGCAGCCATAGGACAGGGCTCAACTATGGCTACACCTTC
V gene: TRBV6-1; D gene: TRBD1; J gene: TRBJ2-7; clone size: few; CDR3 protein: CASSASDRAYSYEQYF; CDR3 DNA: TGTGCCAGCAGTGCGAGCGACAGGGCCTATTCCTACGAGCAGTACTTC
V gene: TRBV7-2; D gene: NA; J gene: TRBJ2-7; clone size: few; CDR3 protein: CASSFQGLGEQYF; CDR3 DNA: TGTGCCAGCAGCTTCCAAGGCCTCGGGGAGCAGTACTTC
V gene: TRBV4-3; D gene: TRBD2; J gene: TRBJ2-7; clone size: NA; CDR3 protein: CASSQRGGGSYEQYF; CDR3 DNA: TGCGCCAGCAGCCAGCGCGGGGGGGGGTCCTACGAGCAGTACTTC
V gene: TRBV25-1; D gene: NA; J gene: TRBJ2-7; clone size: NA; CDR3 protein: CASSVGEVNEQYF; CDR3 DNA: TGTGCCAGCAGTGTAGGGGAGGTCAACGAGCAGTACTTC
V gene: TRBV28; D gene: TRBD1; J gene: TRBJ2-7; clone size: once; CDR3 protein: CASRRTGGGLDF; CDR3 DNA: TGTGCCAGCAGGCGGACAGGGGGCGGATTGGACTTC
V gene: TRBV29-1; D gene: NA; J gene: TRBJ2-2; clone size: few; CDR3 protein: CSVSRLSLANTGELFF; CDR3 DNA: TGCAGCGTTTCCCGACTTAGCCTAGCGAACACCGGGGAGCTGTTTTTT
V gene: TRBV5-1; D gene: NA; J gene: TRBJ2-7; clone size: few; CDR3 protein: CASSLAREDEQYF; CDR3 DNA: TGCGCCAGCAGCTTGGCCAGGGAGGACGAGCAGTACTTC
V gene: TRBV5-6; D gene: TRBD2; J gene: TRBJ2-7; clone size: NA; CDR3 protein: CASSQTTSGRYEQYF; CDR3 DNA: TGTGCCAGCAGCCAAACAACTAGCGGGAGATACGAGCAGTACTTC
V gene: TRBV4-1; D gene: NA; J gene: TRBJ2-1; clone size: NA; CDR3 protein: CASSRPGNREQFF; CDR3 DNA: TGCGCCAGCAGCCGACCAGGGAATCGGGAGCAGTTCTTC
V gene: TRBV2; D gene: NA; J gene: TRBJ1-3; clone size: few; CDR3 protein: CATDGRGTSGNTIYF; CDR3 DNA: TGTGCTACTGACGGGCGCGGGACCTCTGGAAACACCATATATTTT
V gene: TRBV4-2; D gene: NA; J gene: TRBJ1-1; clone size: NA; CDR3 protein: CASSHPTAGVTEAFF; CDR3 DNA: TGTGCCAGCAGCCACCCGACAGCGGGGGTAACTGAAGCTTTCTTT
V gene: TRBV7-7; D gene: TRBD1; J gene: TRBJ1-1; clone size: few; CDR3 protein: CASSPGGGTEAFF; CDR3 DNA: TGTGCCAGCAGCCCAGGGGGCGGCACTGAAGCTTTCTTT